These 7 T cell receptor beta chains were all obtained from the same sample, sequenced in a study of blood T cell repertoires in COVID-19. Clones were read by immunoSEQ multiplex PCR, and TCRdb kept only the in-frame ones, dropping some. The repertoire holds around 250,000 clones, around 86% seen once, with 10% to 15% in the top ten. The sequenced material came from peripheral blood. The receptors here all came from a man older than 75 with acute or convalescent COVID-19.

This chain connects TRBV23-1 to TRBJ2-1; TRBD2 matches 7 bases. TRBV23-1 is known as an ORF, though its function is uncertain. This CDR3 is built from 14 residues. The junction had 11 bases not matched to a gene; V was cut back by 11 bases and J by 4 bases. CDR3 bases: TGCGCCGGGGAGTGGGCGGGAGTTTACAATGAGCAGTTCTTC. Protein sequence: CAGEWAGVYNEQFF.

CDR3 in DNA: TGTGCCAGCAGTGTACAGTTTAACTATGGCTACACCTTC. Residues: CASSVQFNYGYTF. The chain employs TRBV6-4 and TRBJ1-2; D gene ambiguous. The CDR3 has 13 residues. Trimming left V 4 bases short and J 1 base short, with 7 bases between. Germline values: CDR1 MRHNA, CDR2 SNTAGT.

The V call is TRBV7-9, the J call TRBJ1-1; tentative D call: TRBD1 (6 bases). Between the trimmed V and J ends, which lost 4 bases and 8 bases, there was a span of 11 bases. The CDR3 runs to 12 residues. The germline V gene encodes CDR1 SEHNR and CDR2 FQNEAQ (reference sequence). This CDR3 is CASSYLDREAFF. The CDR3 DNA follows: TGTGCCAGCAGCTACTTAGACAGGGAAGCTTTCTTT.

The V and J genes are TRBV10-3 and TRBJ2-1; D is perhaps TRBD2 (6 bases). Germline lookup yields CDR1 ENHRY and CDR2 SYGVKD. V dropped 3 bases and J dropped 0 bases, with 6 bases sitting between them. The CDR3 has 14 amino acids. In DNA, the CDR3 is TGTGCCATCAGTGATAGCGGCTCCTACAATGAGCAGTTCTTC. Its translation: CAISDSGSYNEQFF.

This sequence joins TRBV5-1 and TRBJ2-5; unclear D gene. Per germline, CDR1 SGHRS and CDR2 YFSETQ. Deletions cut 0 bases from V and 3 bases from J, with 6 bases between. There are 13 residues in the CDR3. The CDR3: CASSLGTEETQYF. The CDR3 nucleotides read TGCGCCAGCAGCTTGGGAACAGAAGAGACCCAGTACTTC.

The rearrangement uses TRBV27 and TRBJ1-5, with D maybe TRBD1 (5 bases). The CDR3 length is 14 residues. Trimming took 7 bases from V and 0 from J, leaving 10 bases between them. CDR1 MNHEY and CDR2 SMNVEV come from the germline V gene (reference sequence). CDR3: CASKGENSNQPQHF. The CDR3 DNA sequence: TGTGCCAGCAAAGGGGAAAATAGCAATCAGCCCCAGCATTTT.

This clone was observed a single time. The chain links TRBV10-3 to TRBJ1-1; 7 bases agree with TRBD1. The germline gives CDR1 ENHRY, CDR2 SYGVKD. J was trimmed by 5 bases and V by 7 bases; bases with no gene match: 7. The CDR3 covers 13 residues. CDR3 residues: CAIKVGGETEAFF. For the CDR3, the DNA is TGTGCCATCAAGGTAGGGGGCGAAACTGAAGCTTTCTTT.